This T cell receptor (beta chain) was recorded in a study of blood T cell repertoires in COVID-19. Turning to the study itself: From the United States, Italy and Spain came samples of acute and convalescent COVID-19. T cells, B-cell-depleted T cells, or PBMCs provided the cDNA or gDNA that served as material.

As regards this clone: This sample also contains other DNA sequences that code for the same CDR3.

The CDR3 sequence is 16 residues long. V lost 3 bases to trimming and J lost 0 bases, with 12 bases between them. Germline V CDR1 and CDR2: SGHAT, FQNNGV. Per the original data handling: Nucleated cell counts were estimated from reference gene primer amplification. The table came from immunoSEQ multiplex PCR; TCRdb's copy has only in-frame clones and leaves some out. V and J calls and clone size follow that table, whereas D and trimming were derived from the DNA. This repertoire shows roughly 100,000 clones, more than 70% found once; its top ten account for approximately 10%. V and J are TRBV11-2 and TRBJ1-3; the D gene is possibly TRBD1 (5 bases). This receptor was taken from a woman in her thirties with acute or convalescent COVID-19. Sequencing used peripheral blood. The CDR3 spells CASSFSGLSSGNTIYF. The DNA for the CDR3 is TGTGCCAGCAGCTTTTCGGGACTGAGCTCTGGAAACACCATATATTTT.